This T cell receptor (beta chain) was observed in a study of blood T cell repertoires in COVID-19. Study-wide background: Nucleic acid was either cDNA or gDNA, and it came from T cells, B-cell-depleted T cells, or PBMCs.

In the authors' methods: Estimated nucleated cell counts came from reference gene primer amplification. The protocol was immunoSEQ multiplex PCR, while the TCRdb copy is restricted to in-frame clones and leaves out a portion. The V and J calls and the clone size are those of that table, but D and trimming were determined from the DNA. This sample has fewer than 350,000 clones, with 70% to 90% found just once. CDR3 length: 17 residues. The receptor comes from a woman in her fifties or sixties who had recovered from COVID-19. V and J are TRBV21-1 and TRBJ1-4; the table's D call, TRBD1, was not checked against the DNA. TRBV21-1 is an annotated pseudogene. The sequenced sample was peripheral blood. CDR3 loop: CASSKGVTGSKNEKLFF. The CDR3 DNA is TGTGCCAGCAGCAAAGGTGTGACAGGGTCCAAAAATGAAAAACTGTTTTTT.